This T cell receptor (beta chain) is from a study of regulatory T cells in long-lasting Graves disease. Study in general: Persistence in Graves' disease denoted antithyroid drug use beyond 5 years alongside positive TSH receptor antibodies.

CDR3 size: 14 residues. V lost 5 bases to trimming and J lost 2 bases, with 10 bases between them. Germline values: CDR1 MDHEN, CDR2 SYDVKM. Assembly of TCR beta libraries relied on iRepertoire HTBI primers together with Arm-PCR of CDR3 regions. TCRdb re-called the multiplex PCR reads with MiXCR, one entry per CDR3 protein. The sample contains approximately 400,000 distinct CDR3 sequences, 20% to 25% of which appear only once. Study-level points and caveats: Persistent patients shared 2,741 public clonotypes among themselves. Newly diagnosed patients shared fewer, at more than 750. Favored usage of TRBV28, TRBJ1-2 and TRBJ2-5 was recorded in persistent disease.

There are many counts of this clonotype. The antigen is unknown. As to time point: persistent/refractory GD, antithyroid drugs over 5 years with positive TRAb. Making the TCR library involved RNA that had been extracted from PBMCs. The starting material was peripheral blood mononuclear cells (PBMCs), obtained when the disease was refractory, from a patient treated with antithyroid drugs. This clonotype originated in a woman aged 40 to 55 with Graves disease. The chain is built from TRBV28 and TRBJ1-5; D might be TRBD1 (6 bases). The CDR3 DNA reads TGTGCCAGCAGTCCAGGACAGCGCAATCAGCCCCAGCATTTT. Its protein is CASSPGQRNQPQHF.